These 12 T cell receptor beta chains originate from one sample sequenced in a study of blood T cell repertoires in COVID-19. Sequencing used immunoSEQ multiplex PCR; TCRdb keeps in-frame clones, though not all of them. Of some 130,000 clones listed, approximately 82% are singletons. Sequenced material: peripheral blood. The source is a man aged 55 to 70 who had recovered from COVID-19.

The chain joins TRBV5-4 to TRBJ1-6; no reliable D call. Germline V CDR1 and CDR2: SGHNT, YYREEE (reference sequence). The V end lost 0 bases, the J end lost 10 bases, and 14 bases lay between the germline ends. The CDR3 contains 15 residues. The CDR3 DNA reads TGTGCCAGCAGCTTGGAGGGAGGACTGGGGTCACCCCTCCACTTT. The encoded protein is CASSLEGGLGSPLHF.

V gene TRBV2 combines with J gene TRBJ2-3; D is perhaps TRBD2 (7 bases). V was shortened by 5 bases and J by 6 bases, with 15 bases between the two germline ends. This CDR3 has 14 amino acids. Germline V lookup: CDR1 SNHLY, CDR2 FYNNEI. The CDR3 region is CASSRRGAPDTQYF. CDR3 in DNA: TGTGCCAGCAGTAGACGGGGGGCACCTGATACGCAGTATTTT.

The V gene is TRBV6-6, the J gene TRBJ1-2, with 9 bases fitting TRBD1. CDR3 size: 16 residues. CDR1 MNHNY and CDR2 SVGAGI come from the germline V gene (reference sequence). After removal of 0 bases from V and 2 bases from J, the junction contained 4 bases not matched to a gene. The CDR3 sequence is CASSYSRGQGNYGYTF. The CDR3 coding sequence is TGTGCCAGCAGTTACTCGAGGGGACAGGGAAACTATGGCTACACCTTC.

On this clone itself: The same CDR3 is also encoded by other DNA sequences in this sample. The chain recombines TRBV5-1 with TRBJ1-4; D gene ambiguous. Germline CDR1 SGHRS, CDR2 YFSETQ. There are 15 residues in the CDR3. The V gene lost 0 bases and the J gene lost 0 bases, with 6 bases spanning the gap. The CDR3 loop is CASSLGGATNEKLFF. For the CDR3, the DNA is TGCGCCAGCAGCTTGGGAGGCGCAACTAATGAAAAACTGTTTTTT.

The rearrangement links TRBV5-4 to TRBJ1-2, with 7 bases fitting TRBD1. V trimming: 0 bases; J trimming: 3 bases; junction bases outside the gene matches: 8. The CDR3 consists of 16 residues. In germline, CDR1 is SGHNT, CDR2 YYREEE (reference sequence). CDR3 residues: CASSLVGQHRDYGYTF. CDR3 bases: TGTGCCAGCAGCTTGGTGGGACAGCATCGTGACTATGGCTACACCTTC.

The chain employs TRBV28 and TRBJ1-3; 7 bases are shared with TRBD1. CDR3 size: 15 residues. Germline CDR1 reads MDHEN; CDR2 reads SYDVKM. After removal of 7 bases from V and 4 bases from J, the junction contained 10 bases not matched to a gene. The CDR3 DNA follows: TGTGCCAGCACCGATACAGGGGTTGCAGGAAACACCATATATTTT. Translating gives CASTDTGVAGNTIYF.

The chain combines TRBV28 with TRBJ2-3, with D tentatively TRBD1 (6 bases). The CDR3 length is 13 residues. V lost 5 bases and J 6 bases, leaving 12 bases between the germline ends. Germline CDR1 reads MDHEN; CDR2 reads SYDVKM. The CDR3: CASSLTGMDTQYF. CDR3 in DNA: TGTGCCAGCAGTCTAACAGGGATGGATACGCAGTATTTT. Looking up the rest from reference TRBV28 and TRBJ2-3 gives the full variable domain: DVKVTQSSRYLVKRTGEKVFLECVQDMDHENMFWYRQDPGLGLRLIYFSYDVKMKEKGDIPEGYSVSREKKERFSLILESASTNQTSMYLCASSLTGMDTQYFGPGTRLTVL.

The chain carries TRBV19 and TRBJ1-3; 12 bases align to TRBD1. CDR1 and CDR2 (germline): LNHDA, SQIVND (reference sequence). CDR3 size: 18 residues. After removal of 4 bases from V and 1 base from J, the junction contained 8 bases not matched to a gene. The CDR3 protein is CASSTTPGQGASGNTIYF. The CDR3 nucleotides read TGTGCCAGTAGTACTACCCCGGGACAGGGGGCATCTGGAAACACCATATATTTT.

This chain uses TRBV5-1 with TRBJ2-7; 11 bases are a match to TRBD2. This CDR3 comprises 14 residues. With V trimmed by 4 bases and J by 5 bases, 5 bases remained unmatched. Germline-derived CDR1 and CDR2 are SGHRS and YFSETQ. The CDR3 region is CASSRTSGSDEQYF. CDR3 in DNA: TGCGCCAGCAGCCGTACTAGCGGGAGTGACGAGCAGTACTTC.

The chain joins TRBV9 to TRBJ2-5, with 8 nucleotides matching TRBD2. This CDR3 contains 17 residues. J lost 2 bases, V lost 0 bases, and 9 bases had no gene match. Germline V CDR1 and CDR2: SGDLS, YYNGEE. The CDR3 DNA sequence: TGTGCCAGCAGCGTAGGGATAGCGGGGTTTGAACAAGAGACCCAGTACTTC. It is translated as CASSVGIAGFEQETQYF.

The V call is TRBV3-1 (or the pseudogene TRBV3-2), the J call TRBJ1-5; D ambiguous. V gave up 0 bases and J gave up 3 bases, with 3 bases separating them. Looked up from germline, CDR1 is LGHDT and CDR2 is YNNKEL (reference sequence). There are 13 residues in the CDR3. DNA of the CDR3: TGTGCCAGCAGCCAAGATCTCAATCAGCCCCAGCATTTT. This codes for CASSQDLNQPQHF.

The rearrangement links TRBV2 to TRBJ2-2; 12 bases map to TRBD2. Germline V gene data show CDR1 as SNHLY and CDR2 as FYNNEI. Trimming removed 3 bases from V and 1 base from J; junction bases left unmatched: 0. CDR3 length: 16 residues. The CDR3 region is CASSETSGRNTGELFF. The CDR3 DNA sequence: TGTGCCAGCAGTGAGACTAGCGGGAGGAACACCGGGGAGCTGTTTTTT. The whole variable domain, remainder taken from reference TRBV2 and TRBJ2-2, is EPEVTQTPSHQVTQMGQEVILRCVPISNHLYFYWYRQILGQKVEFLVSFYNNEISEKSEIFDDQFSVERPDGSNFTLKIRSTKLEDSAMYFCASSETSGRNTGELFFGEGSRLTVL.